Presented here are 27 T cell receptor beta chains from one specimen sequenced in a study of T cells in Graves' hyperthyroidism and ophthalmopathy. RNA transcripts were the template for amplifying TCR beta CDR3 regions. HTBI primers were the set used in a first-round RT-PCR of the TCR CDR3. TCRdb redid the calling of the multiplex PCR reads with MiXCR, one entry per CDR3 protein. The sample includes roughly 500,000 distinct CDR3 sequences, roughly 45% of them seen just once. Material: peripheral blood or thyroid tissue (not recorded which). The receptor source for this set is an adult woman with Graves' disease, either hyperthyroidism or ophthalmopathy (not recorded which).

At least ten counts were recorded for this clonotype. The CDR3 DNA reads TGTGCCAGCAGCTCCAGGGGCGGCAATCAGCCCCAGCATTTT. Amino acid sequence: CASSSRGGNQPQHF. The gene calls are TRBV7-2 and TRBJ1-5, with D possibly TRBD1 on 6 matching bases. CDR3 size: 14 residues. CDR1 and CDR2 from the germline V gene are SGHTA and FQGNSA. V dropped 4 bases and J dropped 2 bases, with 9 bases sitting between them.

There are many counts of this clonotype. The rearrangement uses TRBV11-1 and TRBJ2-7; perhaps TRBD1 as D (5 bases). Germline values: CDR1 SGHAT, CDR2 FQDESV (reference sequence). This CDR3 has 12 amino acids. With 5 bases removed from V and 6 bases from J, the gap between germline ends came to 11 bases. CDR3 sequence: CASSPSRVEQYF. Written as DNA, the CDR3 is TGTGCCAGCAGCCCCAGCAGGGTCGAGCAGTACTTC.

As regards this clonotype: One end of the junction does not line up with germline, which may come from a read error. This chain connects TRBV7-9 to TRBJ1-3; 12 nucleotides line up with TRBD1. The CDR3 consists of 19 residues. Germline V lookup: CDR1 SEHNR, CDR2 FQNEAQ (reference sequence). CDR3 residues: CASSQGQGAGGGGGNTIYF. The CDR3 nucleotides are TGCGCCAGCAGCCAGGGACAGGGGGCAGGCGGGGGCGGTGGAAACACCATATATTTT.

This chain links TRBV10-2 with TRBJ2-7; 7 bases are shared with TRBD2. Germline CDR1 is WSHSY and CDR2 is SAAADI. This CDR3 is 13 amino acids long. Trimming cost V 2 bases and J 7 bases; bases outside gene matches: 5. The CDR3 is CASSEKIAGEQYF. The CDR3 nucleotides read TGCGCCAGCAGTGAGAAGATAGCGGGTGAGCAGTACTTC.

This chain's CDR3 is CSARRDNQETQYF. CDR3 nucleotides: TGCAGTGCACGACGGGACAACCAAGAGACCCAGTACTTC. The chain uses TRBV20-1 and TRBJ2-5, with TRBD1 as a possible D gene (6 bases). CDR3 size: 13 residues. CDR1 DFQATT and CDR2 SNEGSKA come from the germline V gene (reference sequence). Trimming shortened V by 6 bases and J by 0 bases, and 11 bases separated the two germline ends.

There are many counts of this clonotype. CDR3 sequence reads: CASSLKRGYGYTF. In DNA, the CDR3 is TGTGCCAGCAGTTTGAAGCGAGGCTATGGCTACACCTTC. The V and J genes are TRBV12-3 or TRBV12-4 and TRBJ1-2; D is unresolved. CDR3 length: 13 amino acids. Trimming took 3 bases from V and 4 from J, leaving 9 bases between them.

This chain links TRBV13 with TRBJ2-2; D call uncertain. V was trimmed by 6 bases and J by 0 bases, leaving 17 bases between them. There are 17 residues in the CDR3. Germline assignment: CDR1 PRHDT and CDR2 FYEKMQ (reference sequence). As DNA, the CDR3 is TGTGCCAGCAGTCTGGGCTCGGTCAGACCGAACACCGGGGAGCTGTTTTTT. Translation: CASSLGSVRPNTGELFF.

For this clonotype: A much larger clone is a single base away; this may be a read error. This chain joins TRBV7-6 and TRBJ2-2, with 9 bases matching TRBD1. Germline CDR1 reads SGHVS; CDR2 reads FNYEAQ. V trimming: 2 bases; J trimming: 4 bases; junction bases outside the gene matches: 5. The CDR3 covers 16 residues. CDR3 loop: CASSLIDRGATGELFF. The CDR3 coding sequence is TGTGCCAGCAGCTTAATAGACAGGGGGGCCACCGGGGAGCTGTTTTTT.

This clonotype was observed at least ten times. This chain joins TRBV29-1 and TRBJ1-5; D is undetermined. Germline V gives CDR1 SQVTM, CDR2 ANQGSEA. Trimming took off 6 bases at V and 3 bases at J, with 15 bases between the two ends. The CDR3 is 14 amino acids. The chain's CDR3 is CSVLLDGINQPQHF. The CDR3 nucleotides are TGCAGCGTCCTGCTGGACGGGATCAATCAGCCCCAGCATTTT.

The CDR3 loop is CARAGVETQYF. CDR3 DNA sequence: TGCGCCAGGGCAGGCGTTGAGACCCAGTACTTC. The rearrangement links TRBV10-2 to TRBJ2-5; D not resolved. Between the trimmed V and J ends, which lost 9 bases and 5 bases, there was a span of 10 bases. This CDR3 has 11 amino acids. Germline V gives CDR1 WSHSY, CDR2 SAAADI.

This sequence joins TRBV5-4 and TRBJ2-7, with a possible D match to TRBD2 (5 bases). CDR3 length: 14 amino acids. Germline V gives CDR1 SGHNT, CDR2 YYREEE (reference sequence). Trimming shortened V by 3 bases and J by 3 bases, and 13 bases separated the two germline ends. The CDR3 is CASSYEGEYYEQYF. Written as DNA, the CDR3 is TGTGCCAGCAGCTACGAGGGCGAGTACTACGAGCAGTACTTC.

This clonotype was counted ten times or more. This sequence joins TRBV6-6 and TRBJ1-1; no clear D. In germline, CDR1 is MNHNY, CDR2 SVGAGI (reference sequence). The V end was cut by 8 bases, the J end by 0 bases, with 13 bases between. The CDR3 has 14 amino acids. This CDR3 is CASHTSPLNTEAFF. CDR3 DNA sequence: TGTGCCAGCCACACCTCACCCTTGAACACTGAAGCTTTCTTT.

The sample holds many counts of this clonotype. The chain combines TRBV7-2 with TRBJ1-2; D gene uncertain. Per germline, CDR1 SGHTA and CDR2 FQGNSA. V shed 4 bases and J shed 4 bases, with 10 bases lying between them. The CDR3 loop spans 13 amino acids. The CDR3 DNA is TGTGCCAGCAGCTCACGGGTGACCTATGGCTACACCTTC. It codes for CASSSRVTYGYTF.

This rearrangement joins TRBV27 to TRBJ2-7; 9 bases line up with TRBD1. CDR1 and CDR2 (germline): MNHEY, SMNVEV (reference sequence). The CDR3 is 15 amino acids. V lost 2 bases and J lost 3; bases outside the gene matches: 5. The CDR3 bases are TGTGCCAGCAGTTTAAAGGGACAGGGATACTACGAGCAGTACTTC. Encoded protein: CASSLKGQGYYEQYF.

The J gene is TRBJ1-1, the V gene TRBV14, with 8 nucleotides matching TRBD1. The length of the CDR3 is 13 residues. The J segment lost 4 bases and the V segment lost 6 bases, leaving 4 bases of the junction unmatched. CDR1 SGHDN and CDR2 FVKESK come from the germline V gene. CDR3: CASRQGVGTEAFF. Written as DNA, the CDR3 is TGTGCCAGCAGACAGGGGGTTGGCACTGAAGCTTTCTTT.

This clonotype occurred a few times. The chain combines TRBV7-2 with TRBJ1-5; D not resolved. The germline V and J ends were trimmed by 3 bases and 4 bases, with 13 bases remaining between them. There are 15 residues in the CDR3. Germline V gives CDR1 SGHTA, CDR2 FQGNSA. The CDR3 nucleotides are TGTGCCAGCAGCTTGGGTTTTGAGGGAAATCAGCCCCAGCATTTT. The encoded protein is CASSLGFEGNQPQHF.

In this sample, this clonotype turned up a few times. This sequence joins TRBV29-1 and TRBJ1-5; D possibly corresponds to TRBD1 (5 bases). The V end was cut by 7 bases, the J end by 5 bases, with 15 bases between. The CDR3 covers 13 residues. Per the germline V gene, CDR1 is SQVTM and CDR2 is ANQGSEA. The DNA of the CDR3 is TGCAGCGCCCAAGGGGATTTGGATCAGCCCCAGCATTTT. This sequence encodes CSAQGDLDQPQHF.

The V call is TRBV7-2, the J call TRBJ2-7, with 10 bases aligning to TRBD1. The junction had 16 bases not matched to a gene; V was cut back by 3 bases and J by 5 bases. From germline, CDR1 is SGHTA and CDR2 FQGNSA. This CDR3 has 18 residues. The CDR3 spells CASSFSWGTTGGTDEQYF. The CDR3 nucleotides read TGTGCCAGCAGCTTTTCCTGGGGCACGACAGGGGGCACGGACGAGCAGTACTTC.

V and J are TRBV14 and TRBJ2-7; D not certain. Germline CDR1 and CDR2: SGHDN and FVKESK. The V and J ends lost 0 bases and 6 bases respectively, with 9 bases between them. There are 13 residues in the CDR3. In DNA, the CDR3 is TGTGCCAGCAGCCAAGATCATGTTAGCGAGCAGTACTTC. It specifies CASSQDHVSEQYF. The full variable domain, with the rest looked up from reference TRBV14 and TRBJ2-7, is EAGVTQFPSHSVIEKGQTVTLRCDPISGHDNLYWYRRVMGKEIKFLLHFVKESKQDESGMPNNRFLAERTGGTYSTLKVQPAELEDSGVYFCASSQDHVSEQYFGPGTRLTVT.

The chain joins TRBV5-5 to TRBJ2-5; 11 nucleotides line up with TRBD1. There are 15 residues in the CDR3. Germline assignment: CDR1 SGHKS and CDR2 YYEKEE (reference sequence). V lost 6 bases to trimming and J lost 5 bases; unmatched junction nucleotides: 9. The CDR3 bases are TGTGCCAGCAAAGCAGGAGGGACAGGGGGGGAGACCCAGTACTTC. It specifies CASKAGGTGGETQYF.

The CDR3 coding sequence is TGTGCCAGCAGCCCGAGGGACAGATATAATTCACCCCTCCACTTT. This translates into CASSPRDRYNSPLHF. J is TRBJ1-6 and V is TRBV14; 7 bases match TRBD1. The CDR3 length is 15 residues. After removal of 4 bases from V and 4 bases from J, the junction contained 4 bases not matched to a gene. Germline V gives CDR1 SGHDN, CDR2 FVKESK. Full variable domain (outside the CDR3, taken from reference TRBV14 and TRBJ1-6): EAGVTQFPSHSVIEKGQTVTLRCDPISGHDNLYWYRRVMGKEIKFLLHFVKESKQDESGMPNNRFLAERTGGTYSTLKVQPAELEDSGVYFCASSPRDRYNSPLHFGNGTRLTVT.

The chain has TRBV4-1 and TRBJ2-5; D is uncertain. The CDR3 has 12 amino acids. V lost 3 bases to trimming and J lost 4 bases, with 6 bases between them. Germline CDR1 and CDR2: MGHRA and YSYEKL. The CDR3 protein is CASSHLPETQYF. DNA of the CDR3: TGCGCCAGCAGCCACTTACCAGAGACCCAGTACTTC.

The V call is TRBV2, the J call TRBJ2-3; either TRBD1 or TRBD2 may fit D (5 bases each). Germline V gene sequence: CDR1 SNHLY, CDR2 FYNNEI. V lost 3 bases, J lost 6 bases, and 19 bases lay in between. This CDR3 is 16 amino acids long. The CDR3 nucleotides are TGTGCCAGCAGTGAGGGGGTTTTCAGGGAAGCGGATACGCAGTATTTT. Translation gives CASSEGVFREADTQYF.

This clonotype came up many times. V is TRBV25-1 and J is TRBJ2-5, with D maybe TRBD1 (6 bases). V lost 8 bases to trimming and J lost 5 bases, with 15 bases between them. The CDR3 runs to 13 residues. Germline V gives CDR1 MGHDK, CDR2 SYGVNS. The CDR3 region is CASARGWSETQYF. Here the CDR3 DNA reads TGTGCCAGCGCCAGGGGTTGGTCGGAGACCCAGTACTTC. The whole variable domain, filled in from reference TRBV25-1 and TRBJ2-5, reads EADIYQTPRYLVIGTGKKITLECSQTMGHDKMYWYQQDPGMELHLIHYSYGVNSTEKGDLSSESTVSRIRTEHFPLTLESARPSHTSQYLCASARGWSETQYFGPGTRLLVL.

J is TRBJ2-5 and V is TRBV20-1; 9 positions match TRBD2. The ends lost 3 bases at V and 1 base at J; junction bases unmatched: 6. CDR3 length: 15 amino acids. From germline, CDR1 is DFQATT and CDR2 SNEGSKA (reference sequence). The CDR3 loop reads CSASQASGTQETQYF. The CDR3 bases are TGCAGTGCTAGTCAGGCTAGCGGGACCCAAGAGACCCAGTACTTC.

The chain has TRBV10-3 and TRBJ1-3; D uncertain. The CDR3 is 15 amino acids. The germline CDR1 and CDR2 sequences are ENHRY and SYGVKD. Trimming took 0 bases from V and 0 from J, leaving 6 bases between them. The chain's CDR3 is CAISESESSGNTIYF. The CDR3 DNA reads TGTGCCATCAGTGAGTCGGAGAGCTCTGGAAACACCATATATTTT.

The CDR3 here is CSAWDRESNQPQHF. The CDR3 bases are TGCAGCGCCTGGGACAGGGAGAGCAATCAGCCCCAGCATTTT. The gene calls are TRBV29-1 and TRBJ1-5; 9 nucleotides line up with TRBD1. Losses at the gene ends were 7 bases for V and 1 base for J; bases not matched to a gene: 5. Germline-derived CDR1 and CDR2 are SQVTM and ANQGSEA. The CDR3 is 14 residues long.